The 8 T cell receptor beta chains presented below share a single source sample, sequenced in a study of blood T cell repertoires in COVID-19. The protocol was immunoSEQ multiplex PCR, while the TCRdb copy is restricted to in-frame clones and leaves out a portion. The sample holds 200,000 to 300,000 clones; about nine tenths are singletons and the top ten take roughly 4%. The source material was peripheral blood. The receptors were sampled from a man aged 55 to 70 who had recovered from COVID-19.

This sequence joins TRBV2 and TRBJ2-1; 14 nucleotides line up with TRBD2. V was clipped by 7 bases and J by 7 bases; unmatched bases: 6. CDR1 is SNHLY and CDR2 is FYNNEI in the germline V gene. The CDR3 has 15 residues. The CDR3 protein is CASTPGLAGANEQFF. In nucleotides, the CDR3 is TGTGCCAGCACCCCGGGACTAGCGGGGGCTAATGAGCAGTTCTTC.

The V call is TRBV24-1, the J call TRBJ2-2, with 7 bases fitting TRBD1. This CDR3 spans 13 amino acids. After removal of 12 bases from V and 2 bases from J, the junction contained 5 bases not matched to a gene. Germline V gene data show CDR1 as KGHDR and CDR2 as SFDVKD. CDR3 coding DNA: TGTGCCTCCACAGGGGCCAACACCGGGGAGCTGTTTTTT. Its translation is CASTGANTGELFF.

The chain carries TRBV7-3 and TRBJ2-7; D remains ambiguous. Germline CDR1 SGHTA, CDR2 FQGTGA. There are 12 residues in the CDR3. V was shortened by 8 bases and J by 0 bases, with 8 bases between the two germline ends. The CDR3 region has the DNA TGTGCCAGCGGCCCCAGCTCCTACGAGCAGTACTTC. Amino acid sequence: CASGPSSYEQYF.

The gene calls are TRBV4-1 and TRBJ2-2; 7 bases map to TRBD1. Germline loops: CDR1 MGHRA, CDR2 YSYEKL. The CDR3 sequence is 17 residues long. J was trimmed by 2 bases and V by 3 bases; bases with no gene match: 9. The CDR3 loop is CASSQRQGYPNTGELFF. CDR3 sequence (DNA): TGCGCCAGCAGCCAGAGACAGGGATACCCAAACACCGGGGAGCTGTTTTTT.

V gene TRBV30 combines with J gene TRBJ1-2, with unresolved D. CDR1 GTSNPN and CDR2 SVGIG come from the germline V gene (reference sequence). This CDR3 comprises 15 residues. The V end lost 2 bases, the J end lost 5 bases, and 18 bases lay between the germline ends. The CDR3 sequence: CAWSRAGPGGYGYTF. In nucleotides, the CDR3 is TGTGCCTGGAGTAGGGCGGGCCCCGGTGGTTATGGCTACACCTTC.

In its sample, this clone was seen a few times. CDR3 amino acids: CASSGLAGNYEQYF. Written as DNA, the CDR3 is TGCGCCAGCAGCGGACTAGCGGGGAACTACGAGCAGTACTTC. This chain links TRBV10-2 with TRBJ2-7; 12 bases align to TRBD2. The CDR3 is 14 residues long. Per germline, CDR1 WSHSY and CDR2 SAAADI. V shed 6 bases and J 3 bases; nucleotides not matched to a gene: 3.

The V call is TRBV18, the J call TRBJ1-6; 7 bases are shared with TRBD1. Germline CDR1 and CDR2: KGHSH and LQKENI. The CDR3 is 15 residues long. Trimming at V came to 3 bases and at J to 8 bases, leaving 7 bases not matched to a gene. In nucleotides, the CDR3 is TGTGCCAGCTCACCTCCACAGGGGTCGGATTCACCCCTCCACTTT. This encodes CASSPPQGSDSPLHF.

The chain carries TRBV3-1 (or the pseudogene TRBV3-2) and TRBJ1-3, with D uncertain. The CDR3 runs to 16 residues. CDR1 is LGHDT and CDR2 is YNNKEL in the germline V gene (reference sequence). Trimming removed 10 bases at V and 3 bases at J, with 22 bases between. CDR3 sequence reads: CATALKGGLGGNTIYF. The CDR3 nucleotides are TGTGCCACCGCCTTGAAGGGAGGGTTAGGTGGAAACACCATATATTTT.